The rows below give T cell receptor beta chains drawn from one sample of a study of beta chain features in type 1 diabetes. Here immunoSEQ multiplex PCR was the method, and the copy in TCRdb shows in-frame clones only, minus some. Of a few hundred thousand clones listed, just over 20% are singletons. Sequenced material: naive CD4+ T cells from blood. The receptors come from a woman in her thirties or forties with type 1 diabetes. Both conserved end residues are part of each CDR3. D genes are given only for firm matches. Clone size is given for some rows only: seen once, a few or many times, or a class if the clone is expanded.

D gene: .; clone size: few; J gene: TRBJ2-5; V gene: TRBV28; CDR3 DNA: TGTGCCAGCAGTCCCTCGGACATCCAAGAGACCCAGTACTTC; CDR3 protein: CASSPSDIQETQYF
D gene: .; clone size: .; J gene: TRBJ2-5; V gene: TRBV7-3; CDR3 DNA: TGTGCCAGCAGCGTCGAACGGGAAGAGACCCAGTACTTC; CDR3 protein: CASSVEREETQYF
D gene: .; clone size: few; J gene: TRBJ2-1; V gene: TRBV7-3; CDR3 DNA: TGTGCCAGCAGCTCTCAGGAGGGCCATGAGCAGTTCTTC; CDR3 protein: CASSSQEGHEQFF
D gene: .; clone size: once; J gene: TRBJ1-4; V gene: TRBV29-1; CDR3 DNA: TGCAGCGTTGAGCGGGGGGCCGGGGAAAAACTGTTTTTT; CDR3 protein: CSVERGAGEKLFF
D gene: TRBD1; clone size: .; J gene: TRBJ2-1; V gene: TRBV19; CDR3 DNA: TGTGCCAGTAGTTCACCGGGACAGGGGTACAATGAGCAGTTCTTC; CDR3 protein: CASSSPGQGYNEQFF
D gene: .; clone size: few; J gene: TRBJ1-4; V gene: TRBV4-3; CDR3 DNA: TGCGCCAGCAGCCCGCGCCCGCCTGGAGGTGAAAAACTGTTTTTT; CDR3 protein: CASSPRPPGGEKLFF
D gene: TRBD2; clone size: few; J gene: TRBJ2-1; V gene: TRBV9; CDR3 DNA: TGTGCCAGCAGCCAGGGGGCTAGCGGGAGCCCCAGTGAGCAGTTCTTC; CDR3 protein: CASSQGASGSPSEQFF
D gene: TRBD1; clone size: few; J gene: TRBJ1-2; V gene: TRBV5-1; CDR3 DNA: TGCGCCAGCAGCCCGGGACAGGGAGATGGCTACACCTTC; CDR3 protein: CASSPGQGDGYTF
D gene: .; clone size: .; J gene: TRBJ2-1; V gene: TRBV20-1; CDR3 DNA: TGCAGTGCAACCGACACCAATGAGCAGTTCTTC; CDR3 protein: CSATDTNEQFF
D gene: TRBD1; clone size: .; J gene: TRBJ2-6; V gene: TRBV28; CDR3 DNA: TGTGCCAGCAGTTTATCCGGACAGGCTGGGGCCAACGTCCTGACTTTC; CDR3 protein: CASSLSGQAGANVLTF
D gene: .; clone size: .; J gene: TRBJ1-4; V gene: TRBV29-1; CDR3 DNA: TGCAGCGGCCAGGGTAATATAGATGAAAAACTGTTTTTT; CDR3 protein: CSGQGNIDEKLFF
D gene: .; clone size: few; J gene: TRBJ1-5; V gene: TRBV7-6; CDR3 DNA: TGTGCCAGCAGCTCAAACACGGCGGGTCAGCCCCAGCATTTT; CDR3 protein: CASSSNTAGQPQHF
D gene: .; clone size: .; J gene: TRBJ1-1; V gene: TRBV9; CDR3 DNA: TGTGCCAGCACCGCGGGGGGGGACGACACTGAAGCTTTCTTT; CDR3 protein: CASTAGGDDTEAFF
D gene: TRBD1; clone size: .; J gene: TRBJ1-2; V gene: TRBV18; CDR3 DNA: TGTGCCAGCTCACGGACAGGCAGTACCCCCTATGGCTACACCTTC; CDR3 protein: CASSRTGSTPYGYTF
D gene: TRBD2; clone size: few; J gene: TRBJ2-1; V gene: TRBV25-1; CDR3 DNA: TGTGCCAGCACTCTTGCCTTAGCGGGAGGAGGGTCCTACAATGAGCAGTTCTTC; CDR3 protein: CASTLALAGGGSYNEQFF
D gene: .; clone size: .; J gene: TRBJ2-7; V gene: TRBV7-9; CDR3 DNA: TGTGCCAGCAGACCGACAGGTTCCTACGAGCAGTACTTC; CDR3 protein: CASRPTGSYEQYF
D gene: TRBD1; clone size: few; J gene: TRBJ1-4; V gene: TRBV6-6; CDR3 DNA: TGTGCCAGCCGGACAGGGAGTAATGAAAAACTGTTTTTT; CDR3 protein: CASRTGSNEKLFF
D gene: .; clone size: few; J gene: TRBJ2-1; V gene: TRBV28; CDR3 DNA: TGTGCCAGCAGTTCCCGACAGTCCCGATCGTTCTTC; CDR3 protein: CASSSRQSRSFF
D gene: TRBD2; clone size: few; J gene: TRBJ2-1; V gene: TRBV5-1; CDR3 DNA: TGCGCCAGCAGCTTTCTAGCGGGAGGGCCGAATGAGCAGTTCTTC; CDR3 protein: CASSFLAGGPNEQFF
D gene: .; clone size: .; J gene: TRBJ1-1; V gene: TRBV18; CDR3 DNA: TGTGCCAGCTCCCCCTGGGGGCCCCAGAACACTGAAGCTTTCTTT; CDR3 protein: CASSPWGPQNTEAFF
D gene: TRBD1; clone size: .; J gene: TRBJ2-1; V gene: TRBV6-5; CDR3 DNA: TGTGCCAGCAGTGAAGGGACAGCCTACAATGAGCAGTTCTTC; CDR3 protein: CASSEGTAYNEQFF
D gene: .; clone size: .; J gene: TRBJ1-2; V gene: TRBV27; CDR3 DNA: TGTGCCAGCAGCCAGACCGGGTCCCATAACTTTTATGGCTACACCTTC; CDR3 protein: CASSQTGSHNFYGYTF
D gene: .; clone size: once; J gene: TRBJ1-2; V gene: TRBV11-2; CDR3 DNA: TGTGCCAGCAGCTTAAATCGGGGTGTAAACTATGGCTACACCTTC; CDR3 protein: CASSLNRGVNYGYTF
D gene: TRBD1; clone size: .; J gene: TRBJ2-7; V gene: TRBV18; CDR3 DNA: TGTGCCAGCTCACCCGGGACAGGGGCCTACGAGCAGTACTTC; CDR3 protein: CASSPGTGAYEQYF
D gene: .; clone size: once; J gene: TRBJ2-7; V gene: TRBV18; CDR3 DNA: TGTGCCAGCTCACCAGCCGGCACGGGGGCCTACGAGCAGTACTTC; CDR3 protein: CASSPAGTGAYEQYF
D gene: TRBD2; clone size: .; J gene: TRBJ2-5; V gene: TRBV5-1; CDR3 DNA: TGCGCCAGCAGCCCAGCTCCACTAGCGGCACAAGAGACCCAGTACTTC; CDR3 protein: CASSPAPLAAQETQYF
D gene: .; clone size: .; J gene: TRBJ2-5; V gene: TRBV15; CDR3 DNA: TGTGCCACCAGCAGACACGACGGGGTAGTGGAGACCCAGTACTTC; CDR3 protein: CATSRHDGVVETQYF
D gene: .; clone size: .; J gene: TRBJ2-5; V gene: TRBV10-3; CDR3 DNA: TGTGCCATCAGCCGGGACTACCAAGAGACCCAGTACTTC; CDR3 protein: CAISRDYQETQYF